The clone carrying this T cell receptor (beta chain) showed up just a few times. With a J-beta primer mix and a sample-barcoded 5' primer, a second PCR ran about 7 to 12 cycles. TCRdb reprocessed the 5' RACE reads via MiXCR and lists one record per CDR3 protein. Of about 1.4 million distinct CDR3 sequences listed, roughly 60% were seen once; the top ten hold more than 6%. This sample was included in a study of blood T cells in healthy people across ages. The length of the CDR3 is 13 residues. Trimming cost V 7 bases and J 8 bases; bases outside gene matches: 9. Each sample yielded at least 5 micrograms of PBMC total RNA.

This sequence originates from a man aged 18 to 30 in good health. The specimen was blood. The genes are TRBV12-3 or TRBV12-4 and TRBJ1-2, with TRBD1 matching 8 bases. CDR3 nucleotide sequence: TGTGCCAGCACCATCCAGGGGGCGAACGGCTACACCTTC. Translating gives CASTIQGANGYTF.